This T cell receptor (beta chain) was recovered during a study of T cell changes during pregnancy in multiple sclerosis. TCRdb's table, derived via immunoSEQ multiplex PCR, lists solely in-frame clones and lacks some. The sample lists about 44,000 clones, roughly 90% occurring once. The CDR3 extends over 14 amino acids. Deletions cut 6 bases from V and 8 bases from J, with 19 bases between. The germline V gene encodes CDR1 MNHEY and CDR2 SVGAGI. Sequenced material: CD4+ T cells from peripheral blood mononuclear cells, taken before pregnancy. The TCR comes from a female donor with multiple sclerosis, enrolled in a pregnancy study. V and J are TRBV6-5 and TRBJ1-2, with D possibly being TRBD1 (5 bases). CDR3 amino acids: CASRPGGGAWGYTF. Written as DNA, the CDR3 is TGTGCCAGCAGGCCCGGCGGCGGGGCGTGGGGCTACACCTTC.